The 22 T cell receptor beta chains presented below share a single source sample, sequenced in a study of cytomegalovirus exposure and HLA in healthy donors. Primers for the PCR totalled 60 Vbeta and 13 Jbeta. Only in-frame clones appear in the TCRdb table, and some are missing; sequencing was by immunoSEQ multiplex PCR. The repertoire has about 160,000 clones, 70% to 80% of them found once; the top ten carry roughly 10%. Material for sequencing was PBMCs. These receptors were collected from a man aged 18 to 30 in good health and CMV-seropositive.

The chain uses TRBV2 and TRBJ2-7; 7 nucleotides agree with TRBD2. The V gene's germline CDR1 is SNHLY and CDR2 FYNNEI. The V and J ends lost 7 bases and 4 bases, in that order; junction bases with no gene match: 10. The CDR3 is 14 amino acids. The CDR3 DNA is TGTGCCAGCAAGATGGCTAGCGGTTTATACGAGCAGTACTTC. Its protein product is CASKMASGLYEQYF.

The V gene is TRBV29-1, the J gene TRBJ2-1; D possibly corresponds to TRBD2 (6 bases). Per the germline V gene, CDR1 is SQVTM and CDR2 is ANQGSEA. This CDR3 is built from 14 residues. The V gene lost 6 bases and the J gene lost 3 bases, with 15 bases spanning the gap. The CDR3 is CSVMGLLGYNEQFF. The CDR3, as DNA: TGCAGCGTGATGGGACTCCTAGGCTACAATGAGCAGTTCTTC.

This chain joins TRBV30 and TRBJ2-5, with 15 nucleotides matching TRBD2. Trimming at V came to 3 bases and at J to 5 bases, leaving 7 bases not matched to a gene. The CDR3 spans 16 residues. The germline gives CDR1 GTSNPN, CDR2 SVGIG (reference sequence). The CDR3 region has the DNA TGTGCCTGGAGGCCAGGACTAGCGGGAGGGACGGAGACCCAGTACTTC. Encoded protein: CAWRPGLAGGTETQYF. Full variable domain (missing parts from reference TRBV30 and TRBJ2-5): SQTIHQWPATLVQPVGSPLSLECTVEGTSNPNLYWYRQAAGRGLQLLFYSVGIGQISSEVPQNLSASRPQDRQFILSSKKLLLSDSGFYLCAWRPGLAGGTETQYFGPGTRLLVL.

The CDR3 loop is CASSPRQGRVSGSYEQYF. The CDR3 DNA reads as TGTGCCAGCAGTCCTCGACAGGGAAGGGTATCGGGTTCCTACGAGCAGTACTTC. The rearrangement uses TRBV28 and TRBJ2-7; 7 bases fit TRBD1. CDR1 is MDHEN, CDR2 SYDVKM, per germline. Trimming at V came to 5 bases and at J to 1 base, leaving 17 bases not matched to a gene. This CDR3 comprises 18 residues.

The V gene is TRBV5-5, the J gene TRBJ2-5; no definite D call. Germline CDR1 reads SGHKS; CDR2 reads YYEKEE (reference sequence). V lost 1 base and J 4 bases, leaving 14 bases between the germline ends. This CDR3 comprises 15 residues. The CDR3 DNA follows: TGTGCCAGCAGCTTGAGTCTAGGTCGTTCAGAGACCCAGTACTTC. This translates into CASSLSLGRSETQYF.

The chain joins TRBV18 to TRBJ2-7; 8 nucleotides agree with TRBD1. The CDR3 sequence is 12 residues long. The germline CDR1 and CDR2 sequences are KGHSH and LQKENI. Losses at the gene ends were 3 bases for V and 12 bases for J; bases not matched to a gene: 7. The DNA of the CDR3 is TGTGCCAGCTCACCGCTGGGACAGGCACTGTACTTC. This gives the protein CASSPLGQALYF.

This clone turned up a few times. V and J are TRBV19 and TRBJ1-1, with D unclear. V was shortened by 1 base and J by 8 bases, with 8 bases between the two germline ends. The CDR3 length is 12 residues. From germline, CDR1 is LNHDA and CDR2 SQIVND (reference sequence). The CDR3 sequence is CASSIGSVEAFF. In DNA, the CDR3 is TGTGCCAGTAGTATAGGGTCAGTAGAAGCTTTCTTT.

The chain combines TRBV10-2 with TRBJ1-2; a weak D match, TRBD1 (5 bases). The germline V gene encodes CDR1 WSHSY and CDR2 SAAADI. There are 13 residues in the CDR3. Deletions cut 6 bases from V and 4 bases from J, with 12 bases between. CDR3: CASRGDSLYGYTF. In DNA, the CDR3 is TGCGCCAGCAGAGGAGACAGTCTCTATGGCTACACCTTC.

J is TRBJ2-7 and V is TRBV5-6; 8 nucleotides agree with TRBD2. V was clipped by 1 base and J by 4 bases; unmatched bases: 10. Germline values: CDR1 SGHDT, CDR2 YYEEEE. CDR3 length: 16 amino acids. The CDR3 nucleotides read TGTGCCAGCAGCTTGCTGGGAGGCGGGGGGTTGTACGAGCAGTACTTC. It codes for CASSLLGGGGLYEQYF. Supplemented by reference TRBV5-6 and TRBJ2-7, the full variable domain reads DAGVTQSPTHLIKTRGQQVTLRCSPKSGHDTVSWYQQALGQGPQFIFQYYEEEERQRGNFPDRFSGHQFPNYSSELNVNALLLGDSALYLCASSLLGGGGLYEQYFGPGTRLTVT.

The chain couples TRBV19 to TRBJ2-2; D is ambiguous. CDR1 is LNHDA, CDR2 SQIVND, per germline (reference sequence). The CDR3 has 11 residues. With 6 bases removed from V and 6 bases from J, the gap between germline ends came to 5 bases. CDR3 sequence reads: CASSLAGELFF. The CDR3 DNA reads as TGTGCCAGTAGCCTAGCCGGGGAGCTGTTTTTT.

V usage is TRBV7-9 and J usage is TRBJ2-7, with D perhaps matching TRBD1 (6 bases). The germline V gene encodes CDR1 SEHNR and CDR2 FQNEAQ (reference sequence). The length of the CDR3 is 13 residues. V dropped 4 bases and J dropped 2 bases, with 9 bases sitting between them. CDR3: CASSSSGAYEQYF. The CDR3 DNA follows: TGTGCCAGCAGCTCCTCAGGGGCCTACGAGCAGTACTTC.

This clone occurred once. The chain uses TRBV7-9 and TRBJ1-5; D is undetermined. The CDR3 has 18 amino acids. The V and J ends lost 5 bases and 0 bases respectively, with 20 bases between them. Germline CDR1 SEHNR, CDR2 FQNEAQ (reference sequence). CDR3 residues: CASSPPQEDGYSNQPQHF. The DNA of the CDR3 is TGTGCCAGCAGCCCACCCCAGGAAGACGGATATAGCAATCAGCCCCAGCATTTT.

The chain employs TRBV6-1 and TRBJ1-4; TRBD1 agrees at 7 bases. The CDR3 totals 14 residues. In germline, CDR1 is MNHNS, CDR2 SASEGT. J lost 8 bases, V lost 6 bases, and 9 bases had no gene match. CDR3 sequence: CASRPGTAPEKLFF. The CDR3, as DNA: TGTGCCAGCAGACCCGGGACAGCTCCAGAAAAACTGTTTTTT.

This chain's CDR3 is CASSARGWQGARNEQFF. As DNA, the CDR3 is TGTGCCAGCAGCGCAAGGGGATGGCAGGGGGCACGGAATGAGCAGTTCTTC. The chain joins TRBV5-4 to TRBJ2-1; 8 bases map to TRBD1. The germline V gene encodes CDR1 SGHNT and CDR2 YYREEE (reference sequence). CDR3 size: 17 residues. J lost 7 bases, V lost 4 bases, and 16 bases had no gene match.

The chain couples TRBV14 to TRBJ2-4; D gene ambiguous. The V and J ends lost 2 bases and 5 bases respectively, with 7 bases between them. Germline V gene sequence: CDR1 SGHDN, CDR2 FVKESK. CDR3 length: 13 amino acids. The CDR3 coding sequence is TGTGCCAGCAGCCAACTACTGGAAAACATTCAGTACTTC. Its translation: CASSQLLENIQYF.

The chain couples TRBV4-1 to TRBJ2-1, with 7 positions matching TRBD1. CDR1 is MGHRA, CDR2 YSYEKL, per germline. V was pared by 0 bases and J by 2 bases, with 4 bases of the junction left unmatched. The CDR3 spans 16 residues. The CDR3 coding sequence is TGCGCCAGCAGCCAAGACGGGCAGGGGGCCTACAATGAGCAGTTCTTC. Amino acids: CASSQDGQGAYNEQFF.

CDR3 nucleotides: TGTGCCAGCACCCCGAGGTCGGACAGGGGCACTGAAGCTTTCTTT. Its protein product is CASTPRSDRGTEAFF. This chain connects TRBV27 to TRBJ1-1; TRBD1 matches at 9 bases. V dropped 7 bases and J dropped 4; count of bases not matched to a gene: 10. This CDR3 is 15 amino acids long. Germline loops: CDR1 MNHEY, CDR2 SMNVEV (reference sequence).

Only a few counts were recorded for this clone. The chain joins TRBV18 to TRBJ2-7, with TRBD1 matching over 8 bases. The CDR3 extends over 14 amino acids. After removal of 3 bases from V and 1 base from J, the junction contained 2 bases not matched to a gene. Per germline, CDR1 KGHSH and CDR2 LQKENI. DNA of the CDR3: TGTGCCAGCTCACCGGACAGGGTTTCCTACGAGCAGTACTTC. Protein sequence: CASSPDRVSYEQYF.

V is TRBV5-5 and J is TRBJ2-7; possible D gene TRBD1, 6 bases. CDR1 is SGHKS and CDR2 is YYEKEE in the germline V gene (reference sequence). Trimming took off 4 bases at V and 3 bases at J, with 17 bases between the two ends. The CDR3 has 15 amino acids. The CDR3 region has the DNA TGTGCCAGCAGCCTAGAACAGGGATACTACTACGAGCAGTACTTC. Amino acids: CASSLEQGYYYEQYF.

This clone came up once. This rearrangement joins TRBV5-5 to TRBJ1-1; 8 bases agree with TRBD1. V gave up 6 bases and J gave up 0 bases; unmatched junction bases: 19. The CDR3 runs to 19 residues. Germline V gene sequence: CDR1 SGHKS, CDR2 YYEKEE (reference sequence). CDR3 sequence reads: CASNIQGVQGGRLNTEAFF. The CDR3 coding sequence is TGTGCCAGCAACATCCAGGGTGTACAGGGGGGGAGACTGAACACTGAAGCTTTCTTT. The full variable domain, rest sourced from reference TRBV5-5 and TRBJ1-1, is DAGVTQSPTHLIKTRGQQVTLRCSPISGHKSVSWYQQVLGQGPQFIFQYYEKEERGRGNFPDRFSARQFPNYSSELNVNALLLGDSALYLCASNIQGVQGGRLNTEAFFGQGTRLTVV.

J is TRBJ2-1 and V is TRBV4-2; D remains unclear. Trimming took off 1 base at V and 4 bases at J, with 11 bases between the two ends. CDR3 length equals 15 residues. Germline loops: CDR1 LGHNA, CDR2 YNFKEQ. CDR3 DNA: TGTGCCAGCAGCCAAGGTCCAGGCGAGTACAATGAGCAGTTCTTC. This encodes CASSQGPGEYNEQFF.

The gene calls are TRBV7-8 and TRBJ2-7, with D uncertain. The V gene's germline CDR1 is SGHVS and CDR2 FQNEAQ. V was clipped by 1 base and J by 6 bases, with 7 bases between them. The CDR3 has 12 residues. CDR3 nucleotides: TGTGCCAGCAGCTTAGATGCCGGCGAGCAGTACTTC. Translating it yields CASSLDAGEQYF.